Below, 3 T cell receptor beta chains from the same sample are listed, as sequenced in a study of Graves' ophthalmopathy and Graves' hyperthyroidism. Researchers took RNA transcripts and amplified TCR beta CDR3 regions from them. First-round RT-PCR employed HTBI primers, with a second-round multiplex PCR after it. TCRdb fed the multiplex PCR reads into MiXCR, producing one record per CDR3 protein. This table holds 200,000 to 250,000 distinct CDR3 sequences, 20% to 25% found once. The sample comprised peripheral blood. Receptors originate from a woman between 50 and 59 years old with Graves' ophthalmopathy.

In this sample, this clonotype turned up many times. The genes are TRBV20-1 and TRBJ2-5; no clear D. This CDR3 is built from 10 residues. From germline, CDR1 is DFQATT and CDR2 SNEGSKA (reference sequence). Trimming pared 6 bases from V and 4 bases from J, leaving 6 bases between. CDR3 DNA: TGCAGTGCCACGAGAGAGACCCAGTACTTC. Its protein is CSATRETQYF.

Many counts were recorded for this clonotype. The chain uses TRBV6-5 and TRBJ1-2; D gene uncertain. The CDR3 contains 14 residues. From germline, CDR1 is MNHEY and CDR2 SVGAGI. Trimming stripped 5 bases from V and 0 bases from J, with 10 bases between. The CDR3 reads CASSREFSNYGYTF. In nucleotides, the CDR3 is TGTGCCAGCAGTAGGGAGTTTTCTAACTATGGCTACACCTTC.

At least ten counts were recorded for this clonotype. The chain recombines TRBV28 with TRBJ2-5, with a weak D call TRBD1 (6 bases). The germline gives CDR1 MDHEN, CDR2 SYDVKM. V shed 1 base and J shed 5 bases, with 14 bases lying between them. The CDR3 is 15 residues long. The DNA of the CDR3 is TGTGCCAGCAGTTTATACAGGGCGGGTCAGGAGACCCAGTACTTC. Translating gives CASSLYRAGQETQYF. Using reference TRBV28 and TRBJ2-5 for the parts outside the CDR3, the full variable domain is DVKVTQSSRYLVKRTGEKVFLECVQDMDHENMFWYRQDPGLGLRLIYFSYDVKMKEKGDIPEGYSVSREKKERFSLILESASTNQTSMYLCASSLYRAGQETQYFGPGTRLLVL.